These 27 T cell receptor beta chains came from one sample sequenced in a study of graft-versus-host responses after intestinal transplantation. Assay: immunoSEQ multiplex PCR; the TCRdb copy retains only in-frame clones and omits some. This sample has about 25,000 clones, with approximately 93% found just once. The sequencing used PBMCs, collected 18 days after transplant. The receptors stem from a human patient who received an intestinal transplant, so some T cells may come from the graft donor.

V is TRBV5-4 and J is TRBJ2-7, with D possibly being TRBD1 (6 bases). V dropped 2 bases and J dropped 1 base, with 10 bases sitting between them. Germline loops: CDR1 SGHNT, CDR2 YYREEE (reference sequence). CDR3 length: 14 amino acids. In DNA form, the CDR3 reads TGTGCCAGCAGCTTCTACAGGGATTCCTACGAGCAGTACTTC. This gives the protein CASSFYRDSYEQYF.

This chain links TRBV7-6 with TRBJ2-5; D is perhaps TRBD2 (5 bases). Germline CDR1 SGHVS, CDR2 FNYEAQ. V was shortened by 2 bases and J by 2 bases, with 12 bases between the two germline ends. The CDR3 is 15 amino acids. This CDR3 reads CASSLPGYPQETQYF. The CDR3 DNA reads TGTGCCAGCAGCTTACCGGGGTATCCTCAAGAGACCCAGTACTTC.

This sequence joins TRBV6-6 and TRBJ1-5; D is undetermined. Between the trimmed V and J ends, which lost 0 bases and 5 bases, there was a span of 8 bases. The CDR3 is 14 amino acids. Germline CDR1 MNHNY, CDR2 SVGAGI (reference sequence). CDR3 coding DNA: TGTGCCAGCAGTTACTCGAAAGGGTATCAGCCCCAGCATTTT. Translation: CASSYSKGYQPQHF.

This clone appeared a single time. The chain uses TRBV27 and TRBJ1-3, with a tentative D call TRBD1 (6 bases). V was cut by 8 bases and J by 0 bases, with 11 bases left in between. The germline CDR1 and CDR2 sequences are MNHEY and SMNVEV (reference sequence). This CDR3 contains 14 residues. The CDR3 reads CASGTGYSGNTIYF. As DNA, the CDR3 is TGTGCCAGCGGAACAGGGTACTCTGGAAACACCATATATTTT.

V gene TRBV6-1 combines with J gene TRBJ2-7, with 9 bases that match TRBD1. The CDR3 runs to 14 residues. The junction had 8 bases not matched to a gene; V was cut back by 8 bases and J by 3 bases. The germline CDR1 and CDR2 sequences are MNHNS and SASEGT. The CDR3 protein is CASGPGQGSYEQYF. CDR3 sequence (DNA): TGTGCCAGCGGACCCGGACAGGGGAGCTACGAGCAGTACTTC.

This clone has only one observation. V and J are TRBV19 and TRBJ2-1; 7 bases fit TRBD2. The V segment lost 3 bases and the J segment 6 bases; nucleotides outside the gene matches: 2. The CDR3 contains 13 residues. CDR1 is LNHDA and CDR2 is SQIVND in the germline V gene (reference sequence). The CDR3 sequence is CASSIGGINEQFF. Written as DNA, the CDR3 is TGTGCCAGTAGTATCGGGGGGATCAATGAGCAGTTCTTC.

V usage is TRBV7-8 and J usage is TRBJ1-3; D not certain. The V gene's germline CDR1 is SGHVS and CDR2 FQNEAQ. V was cut by 0 bases and J by 2 bases, with 14 bases left in between. The CDR3 runs 17 residues. CDR3 DNA sequence: TGTGCCAGCAGCTTAGCGCTTGGGCAGACCACTGGAAACACCATATATTTT. Translation: CASSLALGQTTGNTIYF. The variable domain in full, with the rest retrieved from reference TRBV7-8 and TRBJ1-3, is GAGVSQSPRYKVAKRGQDVALRCDPISGHVSLFWYQQALGQGPEFLTYFQNEAQLDKSGLPSDRFFAERPEGSVSTLKIQRTQQEDSAVYLCASSLALGQTTGNTIYFGEGSWLTVV.

The chain links TRBV19 to TRBJ2-3; D ambiguous. CDR1 LNHDA and CDR2 SQIVND come from the germline V gene (reference sequence). Trimming removed 5 bases at V and 6 bases at J, with 6 bases between. This CDR3 region has 11 residues. CDR3 bases: TGTGCCAGTAGTTCCGGGGATACGCAGTATTTT. Protein: CASSSGDTQYF.

The V gene is TRBV27, the J gene TRBJ1-5; D uncertain. The germline V gene has CDR1 MNHEY and CDR2 SMNVEV (reference sequence). V was shortened by 3 bases and J by 3 bases, with 6 bases between the two germline ends. This CDR3 region has 13 residues. CDR3 protein: CASSLGDNQPQHF. The CDR3, as DNA: TGTGCCAGCAGTTTGGGCGACAATCAGCCCCAGCATTTT.

The V gene is TRBV5-1, the J gene TRBJ2-7; 8 bases are a match to TRBD1. The germline V gene encodes CDR1 SGHRS and CDR2 YFSETQ. The V segment lost 0 bases and the J segment 5 bases; nucleotides outside the gene matches: 7. The CDR3 is 15 residues long. The CDR3 coding sequence is TGCGCCAGCAGCTTGGGGACAGGGTTCACCCACGAGCAGTACTTC. It yields the protein CASSLGTGFTHEQYF.

V and J are TRBV6-1 and TRBJ2-1; D unresolved. The CDR3 runs to 14 residues. Trimming removed 3 bases at V and 9 bases at J, with 15 bases between. CDR1 MNHNS and CDR2 SASEGT come from the germline V gene. The CDR3 nucleotides are TGTGCCAGCAGTGAGCACAACTTAGGCGGTGAGCAGTTCTTC. Encoded protein: CASSEHNLGGEQFF.

The chain has TRBV23-1 and TRBJ1-1; 12 nucleotides align to TRBD1. TRBV23-1 is assigned to the ORF class and has an uncertain function. After removal of 6 bases from V and 3 bases from J, the junction contained 20 bases not matched to a gene. The CDR3 totals 20 residues. The CDR3 DNA reads as TGCGCCAGCAGCCTTAGGGGGACAGGGGGCGCCCCCTGTAAAGACACTGAAGCTTTCTTT. It translates to CASSLRGTGGAPCKDTEAFF.

The chain uses TRBV20-1 and TRBJ1-1; D gene uncertain. Germline V gene sequence: CDR1 DFQATT, CDR2 SNEGSKA (reference sequence). The CDR3 length is 10 residues. The CDR3 coding sequence is TGCAGCCACTTGGACACTGAAGCTTTCTTT. Translation gives CSHLDTEAFF.

The J gene is TRBJ2-5, the V gene TRBV13; 10 positions agree with TRBD1. The V gene's germline CDR1 is PRHDT and CDR2 FYEKMQ (reference sequence). After removal of 4 bases from V and 4 bases from J, the junction contained 3 bases not matched to a gene. CDR3 size: 14 residues. The CDR3, as DNA: TGTGCCAGCAGCTCGCGGACAGGGGGAGAGACCCAGTACTTC. Translating it yields CASSSRTGGETQYF.

This chain uses TRBV14 with TRBJ2-7; D perhaps matches TRBD1 (6 bases). V lost 5 bases, J lost 1 base, and 9 bases lay in between. Germline-derived CDR1 and CDR2 are SGHDN and FVKESK. This CDR3 is 13 amino acids long. The CDR3 protein is CASSGDTSYEQYF. CDR3 coding DNA: TGTGCCAGCAGCGGGGACACGTCCTACGAGCAGTACTTC.

The J gene is TRBJ1-1, the V gene TRBV5-6, with D maybe TRBD1 (6 bases). In germline, CDR1 is SGHDT, CDR2 YYEEEE. The ends were cut back, 3 bases at V and 2 bases at J, with 14 bases in the middle. The CDR3 spans 15 residues. The CDR3: CASSWSRGRNTEAFF. DNA of the CDR3: TGTGCCAGCAGCTGGTCGCGGGGGCGAAACACTGAAGCTTTCTTT.

The CDR3 DNA sequence: TGTGCCAGTCGCGTTGGGCCCGCCAGCAATCAGCCCCAGCATTTT. Its protein product is CASRVGPASNQPQHF. The chain joins TRBV19 to TRBJ1-5, with D unclear. CDR3 size: 15 residues. Trimming left V 8 bases short and J 1 base short, with 15 bases between. Germline V gene sequence: CDR1 LNHDA, CDR2 SQIVND (reference sequence).

CDR3 sequence: CASSAVGGGVNTEAFF. Written as DNA, the CDR3 is TGTGCCAGCAGCGCCGTGGGAGGAGGCGTGAACACTGAAGCTTTCTTT. The gene calls are TRBV5-8 and TRBJ1-1; D unresolved. Germline V gene lookup returns CDR1 SGHTS and CDR2 YDEGEE. The CDR3 runs 16 residues. V was clipped by 4 bases and J by 0 bases, with 16 bases between them.

The chain combines TRBV6-5 with TRBJ1-1; D remains unclear. Germline CDR1 reads MNHEY; CDR2 reads SVGAGI. This CDR3 comprises 15 residues. The V and J ends lost 4 bases and 0 bases respectively, with 12 bases between them. The CDR3 DNA follows: TGTGCCAGCAGTTTCGCACCAAGTATGAACACTGAAGCTTTCTTT. Its protein product is CASSFAPSMNTEAFF.

This chain uses TRBV7-9 with TRBJ2-5, with 7 nucleotides matching TRBD1. The CDR3 loop spans 15 amino acids. Germline values: CDR1 SEHNR, CDR2 FQNEAQ (reference sequence). With V trimmed by 6 bases and J by 0 bases, 7 bases remained unmatched. The CDR3 DNA reads as TGTGCCAGCAGTTTGGGACAGCCTAACCAAGAGACCCAGTACTTC. Translating gives CASSLGQPNQETQYF.

The CDR3 DNA sequence: TGTGCCAGCAGTTTAATGAGGGACACTGAAGCTTTCTTT. Translating it yields CASSLMRDTEAFF. The J gene is TRBJ1-1, the V gene TRBV27; D gene unclear. The V gene lost 2 bases and the J gene lost 3 bases, with 7 bases spanning the gap. The CDR3 is 13 residues long. Germline assignment: CDR1 MNHEY and CDR2 SMNVEV (reference sequence).

The CDR3 here is CASSQEGGLGETQYF. For the CDR3, the DNA is TGCGCCAGCAGCCAAGAAGGGGGTCTGGGGGAGACCCAGTACTTC. The chain is built from TRBV4-1 and TRBJ2-5; weak D call: TRBD1 (6 bases). Germline V gives CDR1 MGHRA, CDR2 YSYEKL. Trimming stripped 0 bases from V and 5 bases from J, with 13 bases between. CDR3 length equals 15 residues.

The V gene is TRBV5-6, the J gene TRBJ2-1, with TRBD2 matching 13 bases. The trim removed 2 bases at V and 9 bases at J, leaving 14 bases unmatched. The CDR3 consists of 18 residues. Germline CDR1 reads SGHDT; CDR2 reads YYEEEE. The CDR3, as DNA: TGTGCCAGCAGCTTATCCAAGGCACCGGGACTAGCGGGGCGTGAGCAGTTCTTC. Amino acid sequence: CASSLSKAPGLAGREQFF.

The V call is TRBV7-9, the J call TRBJ1-6; D possibly corresponds to TRBD1 (5 bases). Germline CDR1 SEHNR, CDR2 FQNEAQ (reference sequence). The CDR3 has 16 residues. The V end lost 5 bases, the J end lost 4 bases, and 15 bases lay between the germline ends. The CDR3 DNA reads TGTGCCAGCAGCGCGGGACCCCCACCTTATAATTCACCCCTCCACTTT. It translates to CASSAGPPPYNSPLHF.

This clone has just one count. V and J are TRBV11-2 and TRBJ1-6; D gene ambiguous. The CDR3 extends over 14 amino acids. CDR1 and CDR2 (germline): SGHAT, FQNNGV. With 2 bases removed from V and 4 bases from J, the gap between germline ends came to 6 bases. The CDR3 spells CASSLSFYNSPLHF. In nucleotides, the CDR3 is TGTGCCAGCAGCTTATCCTTTTATAATTCACCCCTCCACTTT.

The J gene is TRBJ1-6, the V gene TRBV11-1; maybe TRBD1 (5 bases). The CDR3 covers 14 residues. Germline CDR1 is SGHAT and CDR2 is FQDESV (reference sequence). V was cut by 3 bases and J by 14 bases, with 17 bases left in between. The CDR3 reads CASSFPSAGSTLHF. The CDR3 bases are TGTGCCAGCAGCTTCCCCAGTGCAGGGAGTACCCTCCACTTT.

This chain uses TRBV13 with TRBJ1-5, with D unclear. Between the trimmed V and J ends, which lost 5 bases and 4 bases, there was a span of 9 bases. The germline V gene has CDR1 PRHDT and CDR2 FYEKMQ (reference sequence). The CDR3 consists of 13 residues. CDR3 nucleotide sequence: TGTGCCAGCAGCCACGGGGAAAATCAGCCCCAGCATTTT. Amino acids: CASSHGENQPQHF.